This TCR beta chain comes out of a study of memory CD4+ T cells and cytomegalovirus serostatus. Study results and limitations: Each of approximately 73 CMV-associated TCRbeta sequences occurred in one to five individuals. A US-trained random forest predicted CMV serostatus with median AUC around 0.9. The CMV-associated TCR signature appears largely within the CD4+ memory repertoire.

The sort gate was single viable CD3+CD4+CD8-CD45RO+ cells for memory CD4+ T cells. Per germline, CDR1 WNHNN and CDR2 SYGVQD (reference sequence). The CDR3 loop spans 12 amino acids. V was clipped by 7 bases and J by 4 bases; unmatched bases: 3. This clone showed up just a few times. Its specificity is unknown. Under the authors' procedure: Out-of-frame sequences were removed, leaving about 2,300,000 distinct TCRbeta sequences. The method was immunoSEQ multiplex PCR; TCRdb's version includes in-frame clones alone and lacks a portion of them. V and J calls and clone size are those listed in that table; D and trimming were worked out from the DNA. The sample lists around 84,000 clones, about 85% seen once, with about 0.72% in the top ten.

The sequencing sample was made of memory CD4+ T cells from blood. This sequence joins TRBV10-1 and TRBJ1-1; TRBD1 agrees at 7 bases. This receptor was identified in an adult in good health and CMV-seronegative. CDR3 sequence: CASTRGVTEAFF. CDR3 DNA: TGCGCCAGCACCAGGGGGGTCACTGAAGCTTTCTTT.